This T cell receptor (beta chain) originates from a study of shared clonotypes between healthy human individuals. Turning to the study itself: Three plates each covered CD4 naive and memory; CD8 naive two, CD8 memory one. General observations from the study: Larger estimated richness was generally seen in naive subsets than in memory subsets. Clonotype sharing among donors was expected to depend on sequencing depth.

An even split of each subset's genomic DNA across several immunoSEQ plates was performed. Method: immunoSEQ multiplex PCR; TCRdb's copy keeps in-frame clones and lacks some. This sample has about 1,800,000 clones, with approximately 95% found just once. Naive CD8 isolation took CD45RO-negative cells positively selected for CCR7 and excluded terminally differentiated effector memory CD45RA+ cells. As to this clone: Its antigen is unidentified.

The sample consisted of naive CD8+ T cells sorted from blood. This TCR came from a man aged 18 to 30 in good health.

The CDR3 region has the DNA TGTGCCAGCAGCTTGGAGGGCCCCGGGGACATTCAGTACTTC. Translated, it gives CASSLEGPGDIQYF. The rearrangement joins TRBV5-5 to TRBJ2-4, with a possible D match to TRBD2 (5 bases). Germline V gene data show CDR1 as SGHKS and CDR2 as YYEKEE (reference sequence). V shed 0 bases and J shed 8 bases, with 12 bases lying between them. CDR3 length: 14 residues.